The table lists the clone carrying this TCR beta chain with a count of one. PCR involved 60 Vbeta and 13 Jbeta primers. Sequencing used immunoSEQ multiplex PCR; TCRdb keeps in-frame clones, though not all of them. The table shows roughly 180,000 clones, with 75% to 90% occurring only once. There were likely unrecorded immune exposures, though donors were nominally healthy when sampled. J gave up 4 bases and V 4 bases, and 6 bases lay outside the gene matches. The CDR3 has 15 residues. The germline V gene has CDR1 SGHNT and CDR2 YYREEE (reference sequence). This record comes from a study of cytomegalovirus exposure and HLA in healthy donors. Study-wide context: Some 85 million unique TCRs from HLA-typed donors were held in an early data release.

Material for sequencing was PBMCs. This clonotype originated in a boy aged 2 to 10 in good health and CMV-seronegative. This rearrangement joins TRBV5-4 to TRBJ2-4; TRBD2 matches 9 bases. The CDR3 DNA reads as TGTGCCAGCAGCGCCCCGGGACTAGCAAAAAACATTCAGTACTTC. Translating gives CASSAPGLAKNIQYF. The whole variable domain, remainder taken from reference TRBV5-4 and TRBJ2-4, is ETGVTQSPTHLIKTRGQQVTLRCSSQSGHNTVSWYQQALGQGPQFIFQYYREEENGRGNFPPRFSGLQFPNYSSELNVNALELDDSALYLCASSAPGLAKNIQYFGAGTRLSVL.